This T cell receptor beta chain appears in the sequencing data of a study of Ad26.COV2.S vaccination and SARS-CoV-2 variants (dated by TCRdb to the early 2020s). Study-wide context: Vaccine-arm donors were drawn from COV1001, a multicentre, randomized, double-blind, placebo-controlled phase I-IIa trial of Ad26.COV2.S in healthy adults. Investigators remained blinded to trial group allocation during experiments and outcome assessment. Sequencing of the TCRbeta repertoire served to evaluate the specificity and breadth of SARS-CoV-2-reactive T cell receptors following Ad26.COV2.S vaccination. The TCR-sequenced set comprised around 30 samples: 19 Ad26.COV2.S vaccine recipients, 5 placebo recipients and 8 SARS-CoV-2 convalescent individuals. Dosing of Ad26.COV2.S was intramuscular, at either 5x10^10 or 1x10^11 viral particles, delivered as one shot or as two shots spaced 56 days apart. Participants in the trial were split at random into five groups of five each, receiving low-dose or high-dose Ad26.COV2.S once or twice, or else placebo on both occasions.

What the work shows at the level of the full study, not this receptor alone: Vaccine and placebo recipients had comparable non-spike TCR breadth, which fits with the vaccine containing only spike. The study was not powered to compare responses between vaccine doses or regimens. Higher spike-specific TCR breadth was observed in Ad26.COV2.S recipients than in placebo recipients (P = 0.0014). It was noted by the authors that total T cell responses may have been underestimated by the TCR breadth and depth analyses. After vaccination, substantial breadth of spike-specific CD8+ and CD4+ T cell responses was reported.

The immunoSEQ Assay was the method used to sequence TCRbeta CDR3 regions. After extraction, genomic DNA underwent amplification by bias-controlled multiplex PCR, followed by high-throughput sequencing. Per the original workflow: To quantify the absolute abundance of every unique TCRbeta CDR3 region, sequences were collapsed and filtered. T cell fraction was estimated by normalizing TCRbeta template counts to usable DNA, which was measured by amplifying reference genes present in all nucleated cells. Repertoire TCRs were annotated as SARS-CoV-2-specific by exact matching of V gene, CDR3 amino acid sequence and J gene to a known reactive TCR set. MIRA supplied the reference SARS-CoV-2 TCR set, which was filtered for enrichment in COVID-19-positive ImmuneCODE repertoires so that public or cross-reactive TCRs were removed. Based on the MIRA antigens, annotated TCRs were further analysed at the level of specific ORF or position within ORF. Breadth was defined as annotated unique rearrangements over total unique productive rearrangements; depth was the summed frequency of those rearrangements. Group comparisons of TCR breadth used two-sided Wilcoxon rank-sum tests. What TCRdb holds here is the immuneACCESS table cut down to in-frame rearrangements. Part of the clones is not present; checked against another copy, under half of the missing clones reflect an unresolved V gene, and the others are unexplained. The V and J calls and clone size are taken from that table; D and trimming were inferred from the DNA. The sample includes roughly 320,000 clones, with over 75% observed a single time. Around 3.6% of the sample rests with the top ten.

This clone was recorded once. The target of this receptor is not known. No much larger clonotype is one base removed from it; base qualities were not supplied. Between the V and J ends, shortened by 6 bases and 7 bases respectively, the junction contains 12 bases. The CDR1 and CDR2 encoded by the germline V gene are MNHEY and SVGAGI. Spanning cysteine to phenylalanine, the CDR3 consists of 13 amino acids. This entry keeps only the CDR3 DNA: 39 bases, framed from base 1. The intended sense of this specimen's treatment or condition label: 19 received Ad26.COV2.S at low or high dose, single or two shots; roughly 5 received placebo; per-sample allocation not given. For vaccine and placebo recipients, repertoires were sequenced using samples collected on day 63 after the first injection. Between 29 July and 7 August 2020, Cohort 1b enrolled some 25 adults aged 18-55 years at one site in Boston, USA. As a vaccine, Ad26.COV2.S was a replication-incompetent adenovirus type 26 vector that expressed a prefusion-stabilized SARS-CoV-2 spike protein derived from the original Wuhan strain.

The sequences come from peripheral blood, collected in a trial of Ad26.COV2.S vaccine versus placebo. The clonotype was recovered from a person aged 18-60 years who received the Ad26.COV2.S COVID-19 vaccine or a placebo. The chain is assembled from TRBV6-5 and TRBJ1-4, with no confidently assigned D gene. The CDR3 protein: CASRLWMSEKLFF. The bases read TGTGCCAGCAGGCTTTGGATGAGTGAAAAACTGTTTTTT.